The 8 T cell receptor beta chains below come from one sample, sequenced in a study of response to subunit inactivated influenza vaccine. TCRdb reprocessed the RT-PCR reads via MiXCR and lists one record per CDR3 protein. This sample carries 500,000 to 650,000 distinct CDR3 sequences, less than 10% of them seen once, and the ten largest clones take over 10%. The material was PBMCs from blood, obtained around 25 months after vaccination. The receptors derive from a man in his fifties or sixties who received an inactivated influenza vaccine.

The chain is built from TRBV12-3 or TRBV12-4 and TRBJ2-1; weak D call: TRBD2 (6 bases). This CDR3 contains 12 residues. V shed 5 bases and J shed 12 bases, with 14 bases lying between them. CDR3 DNA sequence: TGTGCCAGCAGTCCGGGACTCCTCGGGCAGTTCTTC. Its translation is CASSPGLLGQFF.

In this sample, this clonotype turned up a few times. The chain carries TRBV12-3 or TRBV12-4 and TRBJ1-6; 7 nucleotides agree with TRBD1. V gave up 6 bases and J gave up 10 bases; unmatched junction bases: 9. CDR3 size: 14 residues. The CDR3 reads CASSYRQGYSPLHF. The CDR3 DNA reads TGTGCCAGCAGCTATCGACAGGGTTACTCACCCCTCCACTTT.

This clonotype was counted only a few times. J is TRBJ1-2 and V is TRBV4-3; 9 nucleotides agree with TRBD1. Germline V CDR1 and CDR2: LGHNA, YSLEER. Trimming at V came to 5 bases and at J to 6 bases, leaving 10 bases not matched to a gene. The length of the CDR3 is 15 residues. CDR3 nucleotides: TGCGCCAGCAGCGAGTACGGACAGGGGTTCGATGGCTACACCTTC. Residues: CASSEYGQGFDGYTF.

This clonotype was counted at least ten times. This chain joins TRBV10-3 and TRBJ2-1, with 8 nucleotides matching TRBD2. CDR1 ENHRY and CDR2 SYGVKD come from the germline V gene. The CDR3 totals 15 residues. Unmatched junction bases numbered 14, after V lost 8 bases and J lost 8 bases. The CDR3 region has the DNA TGTGCCATCGGGGGTGGGAGCGGGAGTTTCGATGAGCAGTTCTTC. As protein: CAIGGGSGSFDEQFF.

The chain links TRBV20-1 to TRBJ2-2; a possible D gene is TRBD1 (6 bases). Per the germline V gene, CDR1 is DFQATT and CDR2 is SNEGSKA (reference sequence). The V end lost 1 base, the J end lost 3 bases, and 21 bases lay between the germline ends. The CDR3 is 18 amino acids. CDR3 coding DNA: TGCAGTGCTAGAGCCCTTGGCAGGGGTCGGCGCGACACCGGGGAGCTGTTTTTT. It translates to CSARALGRGRRDTGELFF.

This clonotype was observed a few times. The chain joins TRBV6-2 or TRBV6-3 to TRBJ1-5; no definite D call. Trimming took 4 bases from V and 4 from J, leaving 14 bases between them. The CDR3 contains 15 residues. Germline CDR1 reads MNHEY; CDR2 reads SVGEGT. This CDR3 reads CASSSLRSLNQPQHF. CDR3 nucleotide sequence: TGTGCCAGCAGTTCGTTACGGAGCTTAAATCAGCCCCAGCATTTT.

This clonotype was detected only a few times. The chain links TRBV9 to TRBJ1-5, with 8 nucleotides matching TRBD1. J lost 3 bases, V lost 4 bases, and 6 bases had no gene match. The germline V gene has CDR1 SGDLS and CDR2 YYNGEE. The CDR3 length is 15 residues. CDR3 sequence reads: CASSTGQGPNQPQHF. The CDR3 region has the DNA TGTGCCAGCAGCACCGGACAGGGACCCAATCAGCCCCAGCATTTT.

The chain is built from TRBV28 and TRBJ2-7; 9 positions agree with TRBD1. This CDR3 region has 14 residues. V dropped 6 bases and J dropped 3; count of bases not matched to a gene: 6. Looked up from germline, CDR1 is MDHEN and CDR2 is SYDVKM. Here the CDR3 reads CASRVGDRVYEQYF. CDR3 nucleotides: TGTGCCAGCAGAGTCGGGGACAGGGTCTACGAGCAGTACTTC.